This record covers a single TCR beta chain. V shed 5 bases and J shed 0 bases, with 18 bases lying between them. Germline V gene lookup returns CDR1 PRHDT and CDR2 FYEKMQ (reference sequence). The CDR3 is 17 residues long. The repertoire was sequenced with immunoSEQ multiplex PCR; TCRdb's copy has only in-frame clones and lacks some. In the table there are around 160,000 clones, 87% of which are singletons. The source of the sample is a study of blood T cell repertoires in COVID-19. At the level of the study: Samples taken during acute and convalescent COVID-19 were collected in the United States, Italy and Spain. Sources were T cells, B-cell-depleted T cells, or PBMCs; the material itself was cDNA or gDNA.

Sequencing was carried out using peripheral blood. The clonotype originates from a man older than 75 with acute or convalescent COVID-19. The V call is TRBV13, the J call TRBJ2-3; possible D gene TRBD2, 6 bases. CDR3 sequence (DNA): TGTGCCAGCAGCGCCCCATCAGTGCTAGCGAGCACAGATACGCAGTATTTT. Translation: CASSAPSVLASTDTQYF.